The following is a T cell receptor (beta chain) sequence with its context. Antigen: not known. Germline V lookup: CDR1 MDHEN, CDR2 SYDVKM. V shed 7 bases and J shed 4 bases, with 19 bases lying between them. The CDR3 is made up of 15 amino acids. The method was immunoSEQ multiplex PCR; TCRdb's version includes in-frame clones alone and lacks a portion of them. The profile shows about 98,000 clones, approximately 88% of them singletons. This specimen belongs to a study of cytomegalovirus exposure and HLA in healthy donors. Study conclusions and caveats: Cytomegalovirus status was reportedly diagnosed by the classifier with high specificity and sensitivity. Under in vitro conditions, a few CMV-associated chains were confirmed as specific for CMV antigens.

This chain joins TRBV28 and TRBJ1-2; perhaps TRBD1 as D (5 bases). This receptor was identified in a woman under 40 in good health and CMV-seronegative. The sample taken for sequencing was PBMCs. This CDR3 reads CASTALQFGAYGYTF. The CDR3 bases are TGTGCCAGCACCGCCTTACAGTTTGGGGCCTATGGCTACACCTTC.